A single T cell receptor beta chain is shown here with its context. These data originate in a study of Graves' ophthalmopathy and Graves' hyperthyroidism. The V and J ends lost 0 bases and 8 bases respectively, with 16 bases between them. The CDR3 length is 15 residues. Germline lookup yields CDR1 WSHSY and CDR2 SAAADI. The authors amplified TCR beta CDR3 regions from RNA transcripts. The first-round RT-PCR employed HTBI primers together with the Qiagen OneStep RT-PCR kit. A multiplex PCR was then performed as the second round. TCRdb re-analysed the multiplex PCR reads in MiXCR, keeping a single row per CDR3 protein. The sample includes around 670,000 distinct CDR3 sequences, roughly 40% of them seen just once.

Sequencing was carried out using peripheral blood. J is TRBJ1-2 and V is TRBV10-2, with D maybe TRBD1 (5 bases). The TCR sequence derives from an adult man with Graves' ophthalmopathy. This chain's CDR3 is CASSESRGDGSGYTF. CDR3 in DNA: TGCGCCAGCAGTGAGTCGCGTGGGGACGGCTCCGGCTACACCTTC.